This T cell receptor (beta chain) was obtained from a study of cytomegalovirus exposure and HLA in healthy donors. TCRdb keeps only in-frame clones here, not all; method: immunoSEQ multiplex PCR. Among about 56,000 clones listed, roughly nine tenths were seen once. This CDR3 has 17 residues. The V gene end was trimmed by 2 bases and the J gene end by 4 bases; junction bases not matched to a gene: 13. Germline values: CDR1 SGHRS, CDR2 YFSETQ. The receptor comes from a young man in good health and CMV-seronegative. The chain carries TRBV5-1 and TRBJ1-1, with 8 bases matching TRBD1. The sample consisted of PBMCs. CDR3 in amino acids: CASSFPRGQGSVTEAFF. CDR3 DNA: TGCGCCAGCAGCTTCCCTCGTGGACAGGGATCGGTCACTGAAGCTTTCTTT.